The 4 T cell receptor beta chains below all came from one sample that was sequenced in a study of post-analysis software for immune sequencing data. Study-level findings and limits: Patients had higher frequencies than controls of roughly five TRBV segments, including TRBV5-6, TRBV5-1 and TRBV20-1.

The library was made from cDNA and included unique molecular identifiers. Via MiXCR, TCRdb re-called the PCR reads, giving one row per CDR3 protein. The sample includes over 300,000 distinct CDR3 sequences, 30% to 45% seen only once; the top ten take around 15%. No antigen has been identified for these receptors. Sequencing was performed on blood. The source of these receptors is a girl aged 10 to 17 with multiple sclerosis.

V and J are TRBV6-1 and TRBJ1-1; the match to TRBD1 covers 8 bases. Germline lookup yields CDR1 MNHNS and CDR2 SASEGT. This CDR3 comprises 14 residues. After removal of 5 bases from V and 3 bases from J, the junction contained 5 bases not matched to a gene. In nucleotides, the CDR3 is TGTGCCAGCAGTTTGACAGGGGTGGACACTGAAGCTTTCTTT. Amino acids: CASSLTGVDTEAFF.

This clonotype occurred a few times. V gene TRBV10-3 combines with J gene TRBJ1-2; 8 bases agree with TRBD1. J gave up 3 bases and V 11 bases, and 11 bases lay outside the gene matches. The CDR3 loop spans 14 amino acids. Germline CDR1 ENHRY, CDR2 SYGVKD. As DNA, the CDR3 is TGTGCCGCCCAGTCAGGGGGCGCCTACTATGGCTACACCTTC. Translation: CAAQSGGAYYGYTF.

This clonotype has only a few counts. The chain couples TRBV20-1 to TRBJ2-1; D perhaps matches TRBD1 (6 bases). In germline, CDR1 is DFQATT, CDR2 SNEGSKA (reference sequence). Trimming took 3 bases from V and 10 from J, leaving 10 bases between them. There are 11 residues in the CDR3. The CDR3 sequence is CSASQGYEQFF. CDR3 DNA sequence: TGCAGTGCTAGTCAGGGGTACGAGCAGTTCTTC.

This clonotype was seen only a few times. V usage is TRBV12-3 or TRBV12-4 and J usage is TRBJ1-1, with D unclear. Trimming removed 3 bases at V and 5 bases at J, with 4 bases between. The CDR3 has 11 amino acids. This CDR3 is CASSLCTEAFF. The CDR3 DNA reads as TGTGCCAGCAGTTTGTGTACTGAAGCTTTCTTT.